In this sample, the clone carrying this T cell receptor (beta chain) turned up once. The sequenced patients had an expansion of CD8+CD57+ cells seen by flow cytometry. The data derive from a study of CD8+CD57+ T cells in acquired aplastic anemia. Looked up from germline, CDR1 is LNHDA and CDR2 is SQIVND (reference sequence). V was pared by 6 bases and J by 7 bases, with 9 bases of the junction left unmatched. The CDR3 runs to 15 residues. Genomic DNA served as template for TCR beta VDJ and CDR3 profiling. TCRdb itself ran the reads through MiXCR, one entry per CDR3 protein. The data contain 160,000 or so distinct CDR3 sequences, over 70% of them seen just once; the ten biggest clones take up about 50%.

This chain uses TRBV19 with TRBJ1-6; 7 bases are a match to TRBD1. Material for sequencing was sorted CD4+, CD8+, or CD8+CD57+ T cells (not recorded which) from PBMCs. The TCR sequence derives from a human donor with aplastic anemia. CDR3 region: CASSPQTGVNSPLHF. CDR3 DNA: TGTGCCAGTAGCCCCCAAACAGGGGTCAATTCACCCCTCCACTTT.